Following are 20 T cell receptor beta chains from one sample sequenced in a study of blood T cell repertoires in COVID-19. Profiled with immunoSEQ multiplex PCR; TCRdb holds only in-frame clones, not every one. The sample lists some 300,000 clones, 65% to 90% occurring once. The sample consisted of PBMCs or T cells enriched from blood (not recorded which). Receptor source: a man aged 25-45 years who had recovered from COVID-19.

The CDR3 nucleotides read TGTGCCAGCAGCCATAAAGGACAGAGTAATGAAAAACTGTTTTTT. Its translation: CASSHKGQSNEKLFF. V usage is TRBV14 and J usage is TRBJ1-4; maybe TRBD1 (6 bases). Germline V gene lookup returns CDR1 SGHDN and CDR2 FVKESK. The ends were cut back, 3 bases at V and 4 bases at J, with 12 bases in the middle. The CDR3 is 15 amino acids.

The chain joins TRBV19 to TRBJ1-1; D is uncertain. The germline V gene has CDR1 LNHDA and CDR2 SQIVND (reference sequence). The CDR3 has 13 residues. V gave up 7 bases and J gave up 5 bases, with 14 bases separating them. CDR3 loop: CASTIGGRTEAFF. DNA for the CDR3: TGTGCCAGTACCATCGGAGGGAGGACTGAAGCTTTCTTT. The full variable domain, in which reference TRBV19 and TRBJ1-1 provide the parts outside the CDR3, is DGGITQSPKYLFRKEGQNVTLSCEQNLNHDAMYWYRQDPGQGLRLIYYSQIVNDFQKGDIAEGYSVSREKKESFPLTVTSAQKNPTAFYLCASTIGGRTEAFFGQGTRLTVV.

The chain employs TRBV7-6 and TRBJ2-3; 8 positions match TRBD1. Per germline, CDR1 SGHVS and CDR2 FNYEAQ. The CDR3 consists of 15 residues. The V gene end was trimmed by 6 bases and the J gene end by 2 bases; junction bases not matched to a gene: 7. As DNA, the CDR3 is TGTGCCAGCAGAAAAGGGGACAGGCTCACAGATACGCAGTATTTT. This translates into CASRKGDRLTDTQYF.

This clone was counted a few times. The chain carries TRBV11-3 and TRBJ1-2; no reliable D call. The CDR3 has 13 residues. Germline values: CDR1 SGHNT, CDR2 YENEEA. Between the trimmed V and J ends, which lost 3 bases and 2 bases, there was a span of 7 bases. The CDR3 nucleotides read TGTGCCAGCAGCTTCGGAGCAAACTATGGCTACACCTTC. It specifies CASSFGANYGYTF.

This chain uses TRBV4-1 with TRBJ2-5; D is uncertain. The CDR3 has 17 residues. V shed 0 bases and J shed 3 bases, with 17 bases lying between them. Germline V gene data show CDR1 as MGHRA and CDR2 as YSYEKL. The CDR3 loop reads CASSQDEVERLEETQYF. CDR3 bases: TGCGCCAGCAGCCAAGATGAGGTAGAGAGATTGGAAGAGACCCAGTACTTC.

The rearrangement joins TRBV20-1 to TRBJ2-7; 9 nucleotides line up with TRBD1. This CDR3 contains 10 residues. The ends lost 7 bases at V and 13 bases at J; junction bases unmatched: 8. In germline, CDR1 is DFQATT, CDR2 SNEGSKA (reference sequence). The CDR3 DNA is TGCAGTGTCCCCGGGACAGGGATTTACTTC. This translates into CSVPGTGIYF.

The rearrangement links TRBV27 to TRBJ1-5, with D possibly TRBD1 on 6 matching bases. Trimming cost V 2 bases and J 6 bases, with 20 bases left between them. CDR1 and CDR2 (germline): MNHEY, SMNVEV (reference sequence). This CDR3 spans 17 amino acids. CDR3 residues: CASSLDPRGGGSQPQHF. In nucleotides, the CDR3 is TGTGCCAGCAGTTTAGATCCGAGGGGGGGAGGGAGTCAGCCCCAGCATTTT.

The chain combines TRBV10-3 with TRBJ2-4; 9 bases fit TRBD1. The germline CDR1 and CDR2 sequences are ENHRY and SYGVKD. V dropped 4 bases and J dropped 8; count of bases not matched to a gene: 3. The CDR3 is 13 amino acids. CDR3 loop: CAISGTGEDIQYF. CDR3 sequence (DNA): TGTGCCATCAGTGGGACAGGGGAGGACATTCAGTACTTC.

The rearrangement joins TRBV2 to TRBJ2-1; a weak D match, TRBD1 (5 bases). This CDR3 is 15 amino acids long. Germline CDR1 SNHLY, CDR2 FYNNEI. Trimming cost V 7 bases and J 8 bases, with 21 bases left between them. CDR3 sequence reads: CASKGRLLLGDEQFF. The DNA of the CDR3 is TGTGCCAGCAAGGGGCGGCTCCTCCTAGGCGATGAGCAGTTCTTC.

The chain couples TRBV7-9 to TRBJ2-1; D remains unclear. V lost 2 bases, J lost 9 bases, and 11 bases lay in between. CDR3 length: 13 amino acids. Germline-derived CDR1 and CDR2 are SEHNR and FQNEAQ (reference sequence). The CDR3 region is CASSLPGRIEQFF. CDR3 sequence (DNA): TGTGCCAGCAGCTTACCAGGAAGAATTGAGCAGTTCTTC.

This sequence joins TRBV5-1 and TRBJ2-7; 12 bases line up with TRBD2. CDR3 length: 15 amino acids. Germline CDR1 is SGHRS and CDR2 is YFSETQ. Trimming removed 2 bases from V and 6 bases from J; junction bases left unmatched: 6. CDR3 coding DNA: TGCGCCAGCAGCTTCCTAGCGGGAGGGCCGGGCGAGCAGTACTTC. Amino acid sequence: CASSFLAGGPGEQYF.

Note on this clone: This same CDR3 is encoded by further DNA sequences in the sample. This sequence joins TRBV4-1 and TRBJ1-2; possibly TRBD1 for D (5 bases). This CDR3 contains 14 residues. V lost 1 base and J lost 2, with 8 bases in between. Per the germline V gene, CDR1 is MGHRA and CDR2 is YSYEKL. As DNA, the CDR3 is TGCGCCAGCAGCCAAGCTGGGGGGAACTATGGCTACACCTTC. This gives the protein CASSQAGGNYGYTF.

This clone was recorded only once. V gene TRBV28 combines with J gene TRBJ1-5, with 10 bases matching TRBD1. V dropped 3 bases and J dropped 2; count of bases not matched to a gene: 1. From germline, CDR1 is MDHEN and CDR2 SYDVKM. This CDR3 contains 15 residues. For the CDR3, the DNA is TGTGCCAGCAGTTTCGGGACAGGGGGCAATCAGCCCCAGCATTTT. Protein sequence: CASSFGTGGNQPQHF.

V gene TRBV7-2 combines with J gene TRBJ1-1, with 9 bases fitting TRBD1. V was pared by 5 bases and J by 4 bases, with 8 bases of the junction left unmatched. The germline V gene encodes CDR1 SGHTA and CDR2 FQGNSA. The length of the CDR3 is 15 residues. CDR3 in DNA: TGTGCCAGCAGCCCCGTACAGGGGGCCGTCACTGAAGCTTTCTTT. As protein: CASSPVQGAVTEAFF.

The chain couples TRBV28 to TRBJ1-2, with D uncertain. V was cut by 2 bases and J by 5 bases, with 6 bases left in between. This CDR3 contains 12 residues. Germline V CDR1 and CDR2: MDHEN, SYDVKM. The DNA for the CDR3 is TGTGCCAGCAGTTTACAAACTTATGGCTACACCTTC. It codes for CASSLQTYGYTF.

The J gene is TRBJ1-1, the V gene TRBV19, with 8 positions matching TRBD1. From germline, CDR1 is LNHDA and CDR2 SQIVND (reference sequence). This CDR3 comprises 15 residues. The junction had 6 bases not matched to a gene; V was cut back by 5 bases and J by 1 base. The CDR3 DNA is TGTGCCAGTAGTGCCCGGACAGGGACGAACACTGAAGCTTTCTTT. It yields the protein CASSARTGTNTEAFF.

This chain joins TRBV19 and TRBJ1-2; unclear D gene. CDR3 size: 14 residues. V was trimmed by 3 bases and J by 2 bases, leaving 10 bases between them. In germline, CDR1 is LNHDA, CDR2 SQIVND (reference sequence). The CDR3 here is CASSIGGLNYGYTF. The DNA for the CDR3 is TGTGCCAGTAGTATCGGAGGCCTCAACTATGGCTACACCTTC.

The V gene is TRBV29-1, the J gene TRBJ2-3, with TRBD2 identical over 12 bases. The junction had 6 bases not matched to a gene; V was cut back by 6 bases and J by 2 bases. The CDR3 sequence is 15 residues long. In germline, CDR1 is SQVTM, CDR2 ANQGSEA. The CDR3 sequence is CSVGLAGGITDTQYF. The CDR3 nucleotides are TGCAGCGTCGGTCTAGCGGGAGGGATCACAGATACGCAGTATTTT.

This sequence joins TRBV6-4 and TRBJ1-2; D is ambiguous. The germline V gene has CDR1 MRHNA and CDR2 SNTAGT. This CDR3 has 13 residues. V was cut by 3 bases and J by 4 bases, with 9 bases left in between. CDR3 bases: TGTGCCAGCAGTGAGCCCAGATCCTATGGCTACACCTTC. It encodes CASSEPRSYGYTF.

The chain employs TRBV28 and TRBJ2-1; 9 nucleotides agree with TRBD2. The CDR3 is 14 amino acids. J gave up 6 bases and V 6 bases, and 6 bases lay outside the gene matches. Per germline, CDR1 MDHEN and CDR2 SYDVKM. The CDR3 DNA is TGTGCCAGCAGCTCCGGGACTAGCCTCAATGAGCAGTTCTTC. It encodes CASSSGTSLNEQFF.